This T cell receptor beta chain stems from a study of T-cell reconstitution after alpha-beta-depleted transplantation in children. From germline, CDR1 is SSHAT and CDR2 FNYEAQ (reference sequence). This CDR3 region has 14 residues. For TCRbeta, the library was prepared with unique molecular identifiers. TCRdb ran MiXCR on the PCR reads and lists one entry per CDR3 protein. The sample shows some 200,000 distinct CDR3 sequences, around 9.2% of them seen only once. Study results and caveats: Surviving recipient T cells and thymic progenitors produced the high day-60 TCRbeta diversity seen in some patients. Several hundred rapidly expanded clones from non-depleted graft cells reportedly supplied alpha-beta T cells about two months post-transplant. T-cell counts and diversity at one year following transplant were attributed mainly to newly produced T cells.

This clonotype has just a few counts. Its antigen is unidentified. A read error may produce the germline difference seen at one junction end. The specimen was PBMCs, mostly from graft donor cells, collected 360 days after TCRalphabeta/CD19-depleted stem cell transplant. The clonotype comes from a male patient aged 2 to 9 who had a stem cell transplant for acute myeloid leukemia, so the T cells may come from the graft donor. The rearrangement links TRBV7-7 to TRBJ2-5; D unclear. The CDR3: CASSQNLVKETQYF. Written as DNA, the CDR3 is TGTGCTAGCAGCCAAAATCTAGTTAAAGAGACCCAGTACTTC.